A selection of T cell receptor beta chains follows, all from one sample in a study of blood T cell repertoires in COVID-19. Method: immunoSEQ multiplex PCR; TCRdb's copy keeps in-frame clones and lacks some. The sample holds 250,000 to 350,000 clones, around 90% seen once. Sequenced sample: peripheral blood. These receptors all come from a man younger than 35 with active or convalescent COVID-19. Both conserved end residues are part of each CDR3. The order of the fields is V gene, J gene, CDR3 protein.

V: TRBV28
J: TRBJ1-3
CDR3: CASADRDRASLRGNTIYF

V: TRBV6-5
J: TRBJ2-2
CDR3: CASSYAAGPGGELFF

V: TRBV2
J: TRBJ1-2
CDR3: CASKKDREDGYTF

V: TRBV7-2
J: TRBJ2-3
CDR3: CASSLTSGFTDTQYF

V: TRBV15
J: TRBJ2-2
CDR3: CATEDSSGRTNTGELFF

V: TRBV6-5
J: TRBJ1-4
CDR3: CASSYSGTGGGEKLFF

V: TRBV9
J: TRBJ2-3
CDR3: CASSGSGILTDTQYF

V: TRBV10-3
J: TRBJ1-2
CDR3: CAITDRQGVINGYTF

V: TRBV5-1
J: TRBJ2-7
CDR3: CASSFGERGGIYEQYF

V: TRBV6-6
J: TRBJ1-1
CDR3: CASSREESYTEAFF

V: TRBV7-9
J: TRBJ2-2
CDR3: CASSFGTGMNTGELFF

V: TRBV9
J: TRBJ2-1
CDR3: CASSPVSAGGNNEQFF

V: TRBV6-5
J: TRBJ2-5
CDR3: CASSTRQGETQYF

V: TRBV7-2
J: TRBJ2-1
CDR3: CASSFDRGWSNEQFF

V: TRBV6-5
J: TRBJ1-5
CDR3: CASEWGTDSNQPQHF

V: TRBV25-1
J: TRBJ1-6
CDR3: CASSGLSGENSPLHF

V: TRBV7-2
J: TRBJ1-6
CDR3: CASSPRDRGRQNSPLHF

V: TRBV2
J: TRBJ2-3
CDR3: CASSFLAGGSTDTQYF

V: TRBV7-9
J: TRBJ1-5
CDR3: CASSLHAGTGSSNQPQHF

V: TRBV6-4
J: TRBJ1-1
CDR3: CARQGAVKNTEAFF

V: TRBV29-1
J: TRBJ1-1
CDR3: CSVKSQGTEAFF

V: TRBV9
J: TRBJ2-2
CDR3: CASSAGQGPTGELFF

V: TRBV19
J: TRBJ2-1
CDR3: CASSPQGTYNEQFF

V: TRBV27
J: TRBJ2-7
CDR3: CASSHAGSEQYF

V: TRBV19
J: TRBJ1-4
CDR3: CASSLYEKLFF

V: TRBV19
J: TRBJ2-1
CDR3: CASSIQGHKNNEQFF

V: TRBV27
J: TRBJ1-1
CDR3: CASSQHMNTEAFF

V: TRBV19
J: TRBJ1-5
CDR3: CASSMEGTVAWYQPQHF

V: TRBV4-1
J: TRBJ2-2
CDR3: CASSRTSGGEAGELFF

V: TRBV5-4
J: TRBJ2-3
CDR3: CASSGTGTGGSDTQYF

V: TRBV7-9
J: TRBJ2-3
CDR3: CASGERGITDTQYF

V: TRBV19
J: TRBJ1-1
CDR3: CASSIRGQGATEAFF

V: TRBV6-2/TRBV6-3
J: TRBJ2-1
CDR3: CASSYSSGAGGPITYNEQFF

V: TRBV7-2
J: TRBJ2-1
CDR3: CASSLGGGGQITNEQFF

V: TRBV18
J: TRBJ1-2
CDR3: CASSPFGGTRSSNYGYTF

V: TRBV5-1
J: TRBJ2-7
CDR3: CASSLATTYEQYF

V: TRBV2
J: TRBJ1-2
CDR3: CASSIDRGRTYGYTF

V: TRBV18
J: TRBJ1-2
CDR3: CASSPGAGAYGYTF

V: TRBV24-1
J: TRBJ2-3
CDR3: CATSGRQISTDTQYF

V: TRBV3-1/TRBV3-2
J: TRBJ2-3
CDR3: CASSRLSGGSTDTQYF

V: TRBV29-1
J: TRBJ2-7
CDR3: CSVEGLAGGLSYEQYF

V: TRBV4-3
J: TRBJ2-3
CDR3: CASSHPSGQDTQYF

V: TRBV6-1
J: TRBJ2-7
CDR3: CASSERGNSYEQYF

V: TRBV28
J: TRBJ1-2
CDR3: CASSFQGALGNYGYTF

V: TRBV7-9
J: TRBJ2-7
CDR3: CASSLGLAGYEQYF

V: TRBV6-2/TRBV6-3
J: TRBJ1-1
CDR3: CASSYRGYEAFF

V: TRBV10-2
J: TRBJ2-5
CDR3: CASSILTPMETQYF

V: TRBV28
J: TRBJ2-3
CDR3: CASSKQGADTQYF

V: TRBV7-9
J: TRBJ1-5
CDR3: CASSLVGGLGLNQPQHF

V: TRBV4-2
J: TRBJ1-5
CDR3: CASSRYDRGGQPQHF

V: TRBV11-2
J: TRBJ2-3
CDR3: CASSFGSGNTDTQYF

V: TRBV27
J: TRBJ1-3
CDR3: CASSSRISGNTIYF

V: TRBV7-6
J: TRBJ2-5
CDR3: CASSLRQYQETQYF